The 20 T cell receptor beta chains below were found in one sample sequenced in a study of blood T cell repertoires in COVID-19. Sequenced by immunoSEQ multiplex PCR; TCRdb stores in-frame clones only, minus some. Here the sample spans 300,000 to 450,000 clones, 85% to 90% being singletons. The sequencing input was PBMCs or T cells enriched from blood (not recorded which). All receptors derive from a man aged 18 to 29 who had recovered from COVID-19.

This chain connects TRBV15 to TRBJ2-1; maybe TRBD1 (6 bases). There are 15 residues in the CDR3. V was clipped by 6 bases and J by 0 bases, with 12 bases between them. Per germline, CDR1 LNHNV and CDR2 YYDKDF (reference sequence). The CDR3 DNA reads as TGTGCCACCAGTCTTACAGGGAGCTCCTACAATGAGCAGTTCTTC. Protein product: CATSLTGSSYNEQFF.

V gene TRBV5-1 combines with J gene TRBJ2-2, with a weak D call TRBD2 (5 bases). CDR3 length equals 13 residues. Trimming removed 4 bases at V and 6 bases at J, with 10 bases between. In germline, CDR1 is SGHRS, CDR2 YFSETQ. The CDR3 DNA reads TGCGCCAGCAGCCTTAGCGAGGCCGGGGAGCTGTTTTTT. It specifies CASSLSEAGELFF.

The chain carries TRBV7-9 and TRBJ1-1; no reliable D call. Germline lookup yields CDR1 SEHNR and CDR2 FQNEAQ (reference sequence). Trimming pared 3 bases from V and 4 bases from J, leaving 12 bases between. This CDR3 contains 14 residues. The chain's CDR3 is CASSLRDGSTEAFF. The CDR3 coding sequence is TGTGCCAGCAGCTTGCGCGACGGGAGCACTGAAGCTTTCTTT.

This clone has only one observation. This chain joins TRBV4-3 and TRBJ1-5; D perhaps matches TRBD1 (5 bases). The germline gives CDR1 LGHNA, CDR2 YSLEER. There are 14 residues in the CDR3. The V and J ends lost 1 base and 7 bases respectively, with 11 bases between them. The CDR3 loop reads CASSQVVRGQPQHF. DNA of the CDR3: TGCGCCAGCAGCCAAGTGGTAAGGGGACAGCCCCAGCATTTT.

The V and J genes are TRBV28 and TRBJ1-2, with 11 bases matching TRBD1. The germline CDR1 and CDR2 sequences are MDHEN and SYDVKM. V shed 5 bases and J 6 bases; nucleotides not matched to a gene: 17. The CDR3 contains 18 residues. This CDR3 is CASSPPNIPGQGEDGYTF. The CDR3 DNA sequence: TGTGCCAGCAGTCCCCCAAATATTCCGGGACAGGGGGAGGATGGCTACACCTTC.

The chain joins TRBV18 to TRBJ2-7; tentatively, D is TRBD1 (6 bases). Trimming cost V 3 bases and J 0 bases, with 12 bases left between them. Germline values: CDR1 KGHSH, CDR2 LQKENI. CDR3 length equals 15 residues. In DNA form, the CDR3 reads TGTGCCAGCTCACCGACAGGAAAAAGCTCCTACGAGCAGTACTTC. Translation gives CASSPTGKSSYEQYF. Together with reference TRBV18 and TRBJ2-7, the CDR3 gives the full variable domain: NAGVMQNPRHLVRRRGQEARLRCSPMKGHSHVYWYRQLPEEGLKFMVYLQKENIIDESGMPKERFSAEFPKEGPSILRIQQVVRGDSAAYFCASSPTGKSSYEQYFGPGTRLTVT.

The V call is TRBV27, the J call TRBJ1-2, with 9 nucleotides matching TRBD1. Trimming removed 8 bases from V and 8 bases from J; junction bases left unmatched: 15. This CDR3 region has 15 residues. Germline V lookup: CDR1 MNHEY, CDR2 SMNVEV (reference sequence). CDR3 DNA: TGTGCCAGCGGTCCACCCCAGACAGGGGGGTACGGCTACACCTTC. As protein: CASGPPQTGGYGYTF.

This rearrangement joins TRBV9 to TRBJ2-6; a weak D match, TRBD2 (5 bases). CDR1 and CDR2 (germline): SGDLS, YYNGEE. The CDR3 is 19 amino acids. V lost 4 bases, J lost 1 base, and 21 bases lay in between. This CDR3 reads CASSPEDSTARSGANVLTF. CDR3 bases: TGTGCCAGCAGCCCCGAGGACTCGACGGCAAGGTCTGGGGCCAACGTCCTGACTTTC.

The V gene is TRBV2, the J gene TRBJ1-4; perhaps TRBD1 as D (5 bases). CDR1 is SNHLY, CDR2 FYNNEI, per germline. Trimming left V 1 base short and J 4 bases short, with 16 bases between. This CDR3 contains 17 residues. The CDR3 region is CASSEESGAAYNEKLFF. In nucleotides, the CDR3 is TGTGCCAGCAGTGAAGAAAGTGGGGCAGCTTATAATGAAAAACTGTTTTTT. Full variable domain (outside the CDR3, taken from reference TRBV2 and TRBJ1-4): EPEVTQTPSHQVTQMGQEVILRCVPISNHLYFYWYRQILGQKVEFLVSFYNNEISEKSEIFDDQFSVERPDGSNFTLKIRSTKLEDSAMYFCASSEESGAAYNEKLFFGSGTQLSVL.

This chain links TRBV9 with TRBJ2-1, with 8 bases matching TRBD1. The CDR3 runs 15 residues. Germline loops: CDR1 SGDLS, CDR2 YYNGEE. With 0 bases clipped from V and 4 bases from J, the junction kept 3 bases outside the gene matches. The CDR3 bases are TGTGCCAGCAGCGTAGCGCAGGGGGCGTACAATGAGCAGTTCTTC. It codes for CASSVAQGAYNEQFF.

The CDR3: CASSQGVLGSTDTQYF. CDR3 DNA sequence: TGCGCCAGCAGCCAAGGGGTTCTAGGAAGCACAGATACGCAGTATTTT. J is TRBJ2-3 and V is TRBV4-1; D unresolved. Trimming stripped 1 base from V and 0 bases from J, with 11 bases between. The CDR3 runs 16 residues. From germline, CDR1 is MGHRA and CDR2 YSYEKL.

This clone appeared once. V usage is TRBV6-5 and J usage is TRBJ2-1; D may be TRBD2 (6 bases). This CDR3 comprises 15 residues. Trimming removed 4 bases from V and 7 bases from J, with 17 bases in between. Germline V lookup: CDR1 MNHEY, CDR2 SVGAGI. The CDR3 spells CASSSPRGLGNEQFF. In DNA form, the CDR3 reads TGTGCCAGCAGTTCACCGCGGGGCCTTGGGAATGAGCAGTTCTTC.

The CDR3 sequence: CASRKTSGDYNEQFF. For the CDR3, the DNA is TGTGCCAGCAGAAAGACTAGCGGGGACTACAATGAGCAGTTCTTC. V usage is TRBV2 and J usage is TRBJ2-1; 11 bases match TRBD2. In germline, CDR1 is SNHLY, CDR2 FYNNEI. The CDR3 has 15 residues. With V trimmed by 6 bases and J by 3 bases, 4 bases remained unmatched.

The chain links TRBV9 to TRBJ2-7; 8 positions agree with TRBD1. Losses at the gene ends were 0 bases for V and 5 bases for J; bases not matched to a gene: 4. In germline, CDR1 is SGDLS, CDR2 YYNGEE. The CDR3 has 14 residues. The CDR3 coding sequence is TGTGCCAGCAGCGTAGGTCCAGGGGGCAACGAGCAGTACTTC. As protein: CASSVGPGGNEQYF.

CDR3 bases: TGCGCCAGCAGCCAAGAGCGGGGGACCGGGGAGCTGTTTTTT. It specifies CASSQERGTGELFF. The chain employs TRBV4-1 and TRBJ2-2; TRBD2 matches 7 bases. Looked up from germline, CDR1 is MGHRA and CDR2 is YSYEKL. CDR3 size: 14 residues. Trimming cost V 0 bases and J 5 bases; bases outside gene matches: 0.

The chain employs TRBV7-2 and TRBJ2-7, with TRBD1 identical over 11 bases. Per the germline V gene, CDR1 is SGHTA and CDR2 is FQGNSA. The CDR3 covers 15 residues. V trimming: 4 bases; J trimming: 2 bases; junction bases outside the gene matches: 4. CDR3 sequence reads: CASSWSGQGAYEQYF. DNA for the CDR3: TGTGCCAGCAGCTGGTCGGGACAGGGGGCCTACGAGCAGTACTTC.

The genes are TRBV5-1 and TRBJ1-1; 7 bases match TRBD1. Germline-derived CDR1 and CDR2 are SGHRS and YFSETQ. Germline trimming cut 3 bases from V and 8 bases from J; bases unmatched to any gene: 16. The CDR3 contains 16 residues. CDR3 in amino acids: CASSYYTGVRDKEAFF. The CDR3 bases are TGCGCCAGCAGCTATTATACAGGGGTTAGGGATAAAGAAGCTTTCTTT.

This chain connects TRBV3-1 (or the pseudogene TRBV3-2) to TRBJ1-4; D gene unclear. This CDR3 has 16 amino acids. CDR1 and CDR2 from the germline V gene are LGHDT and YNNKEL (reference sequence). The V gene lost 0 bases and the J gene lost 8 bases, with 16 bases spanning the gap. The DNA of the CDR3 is TGTGCCAGCAGCCAAGACTTAGTCAGAGGGCGGGAAAAACTGTTTTTT. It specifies CASSQDLVRGREKLFF.

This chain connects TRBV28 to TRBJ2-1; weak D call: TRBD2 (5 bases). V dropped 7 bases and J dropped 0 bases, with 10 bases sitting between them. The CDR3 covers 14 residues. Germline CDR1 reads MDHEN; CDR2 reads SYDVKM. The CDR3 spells CASTGGSSYNEQFF. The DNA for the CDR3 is TGTGCCAGCACCGGAGGCAGCTCCTACAATGAGCAGTTCTTC.

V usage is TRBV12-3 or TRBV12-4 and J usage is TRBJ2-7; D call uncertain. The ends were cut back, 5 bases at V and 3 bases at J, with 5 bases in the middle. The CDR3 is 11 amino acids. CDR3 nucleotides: TGTGCCAGCAGTATTAACTACGAGCAGTACTTC. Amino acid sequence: CASSINYEQYF.